The TCR beta chain described here comes from a study of T cell repertoires in cytomegalovirus infection. For the study at large: From public TCR beta signatures came an indication of both CMV infection and matching HLA type. Study-level points and caveats: Clonotypes of TCR beta that were HLA-C-restricted and CMV-specific dominated the ex vivo response. The cumulative frequency of public TCR beta families distinguished individuals who carried CMV together with the relevant HLA.

CDR3 length: 15 amino acids. Germline CDR1 and CDR2: SGHTA and FQGNSA. J gave up 12 bases and V 5 bases, and 11 bases lay outside the gene matches. This clonotype was picked up many times. Its antigen is not identified. TCRdb reprocessed the reads via MiXCR and lists one record per CDR3 protein. The sample lists just over 300,000 distinct CDR3 sequences, about 17% occurring once. The source of this sequence is a human donor in good health (CMV status not recorded). Some clones in this sample may be carry-over from other donors' samples. The rearrangement uses TRBV7-2 and TRBJ1-6; the match to TRBD1 covers 9 bases. Sequencing was done on a sample of PBMCs. CDR3 in amino acids: CASSPGTGMLEPLHF. CDR3 sequence (DNA): TGTGCCAGCAGCCCCGGGACAGGGATGCTGGAACCCCTCCACTTT.